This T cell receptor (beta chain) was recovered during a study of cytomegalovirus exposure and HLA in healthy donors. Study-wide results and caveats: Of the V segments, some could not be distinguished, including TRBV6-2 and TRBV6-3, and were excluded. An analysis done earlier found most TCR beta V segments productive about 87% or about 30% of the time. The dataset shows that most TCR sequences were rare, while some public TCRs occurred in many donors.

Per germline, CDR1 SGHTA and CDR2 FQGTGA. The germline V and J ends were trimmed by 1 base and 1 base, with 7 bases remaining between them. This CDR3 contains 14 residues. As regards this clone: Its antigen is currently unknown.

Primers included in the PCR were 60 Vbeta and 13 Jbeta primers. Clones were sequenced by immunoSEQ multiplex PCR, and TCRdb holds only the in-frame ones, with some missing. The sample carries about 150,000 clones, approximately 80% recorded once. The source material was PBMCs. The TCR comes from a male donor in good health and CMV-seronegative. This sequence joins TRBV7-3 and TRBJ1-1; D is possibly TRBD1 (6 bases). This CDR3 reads CASSLNRANTEAFF. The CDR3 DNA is TGTGCCAGCAGCTTAAACAGGGCGAACACTGAAGCTTTCTTT.